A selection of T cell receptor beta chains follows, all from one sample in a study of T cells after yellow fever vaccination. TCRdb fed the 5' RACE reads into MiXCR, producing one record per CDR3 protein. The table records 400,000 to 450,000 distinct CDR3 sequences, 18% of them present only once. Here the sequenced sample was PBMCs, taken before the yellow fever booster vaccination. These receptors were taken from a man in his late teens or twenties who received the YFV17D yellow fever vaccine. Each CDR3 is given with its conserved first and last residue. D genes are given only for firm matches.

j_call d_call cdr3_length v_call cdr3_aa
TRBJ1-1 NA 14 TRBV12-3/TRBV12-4 CASSFGDAASEAFF
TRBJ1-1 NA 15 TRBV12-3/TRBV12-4 CASSLQGGRGAEAFF
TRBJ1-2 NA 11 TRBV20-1 CSAISGADYTF
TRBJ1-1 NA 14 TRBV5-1 CASSTEQGSTEAFF
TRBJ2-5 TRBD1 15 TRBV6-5 CASSPGQGIGETQYF
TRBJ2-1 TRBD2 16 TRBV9 CASSARGGVSYNEQFF
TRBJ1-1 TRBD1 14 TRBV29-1 CSVEGRQGNTEAFF
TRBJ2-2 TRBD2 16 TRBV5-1 CASSLLRAGGTGELFF
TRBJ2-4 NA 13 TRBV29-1 CSARAGPGNIQYF
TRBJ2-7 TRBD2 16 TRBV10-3 CAISESTAGAAYEQYF
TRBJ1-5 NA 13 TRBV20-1 CSATGTPSQPQHF
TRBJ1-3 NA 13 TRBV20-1 CSAPSGAGNTIYF
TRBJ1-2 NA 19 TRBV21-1 CASSKEVTATGFALSGYTF
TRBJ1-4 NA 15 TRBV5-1 CASRPRGTSNEKLFF
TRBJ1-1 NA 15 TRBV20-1 CSARDLEVLNTEAFF
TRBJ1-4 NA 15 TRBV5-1 CASSLLPSTNEKLFF
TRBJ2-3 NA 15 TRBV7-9 CASSQRQVSSDTQYF
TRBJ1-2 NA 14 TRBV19 CASSFTDSPEGYTF
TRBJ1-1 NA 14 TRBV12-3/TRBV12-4 CASSPFGGSTEAFF
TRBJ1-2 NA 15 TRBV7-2 CASSRSGQGLSGYTF
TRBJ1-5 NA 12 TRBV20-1 CSAEGDNQPQHF
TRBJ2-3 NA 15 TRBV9 CAGSANPADTDTQYF
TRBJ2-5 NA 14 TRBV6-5 CASTPTLNQETQYF
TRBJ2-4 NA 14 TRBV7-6 CASSLGGPGNIQYF
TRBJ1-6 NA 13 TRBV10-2 CASNGGLGSPLHF
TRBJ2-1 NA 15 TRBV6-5 CASSYSLSSYNEQFF
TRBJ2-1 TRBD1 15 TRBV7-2 CASSGRDRTYNEQFF
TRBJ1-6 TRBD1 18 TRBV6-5 CASSYRIQGTGNNSPLHF
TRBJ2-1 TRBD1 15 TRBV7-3 CASSFSGTANGLQFF
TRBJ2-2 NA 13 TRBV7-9 CASSTFDAGELFF
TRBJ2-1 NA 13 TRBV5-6 CASSLAWTEEQFF
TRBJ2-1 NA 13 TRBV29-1 CSVASLSYNEQFF
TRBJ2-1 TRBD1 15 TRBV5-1 CASSLAGGVNNEQFF
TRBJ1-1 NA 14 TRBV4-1 CASSQWGQSAEAFF
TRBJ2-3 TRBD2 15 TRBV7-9 CASSGERGGTDTQYF
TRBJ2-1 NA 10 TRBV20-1 CSASHKEQFF
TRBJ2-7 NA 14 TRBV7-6 CASSPERGAHEQYF
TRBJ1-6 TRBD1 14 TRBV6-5 CASSTRTGISPLHF